Shown below are 27 T cell receptor beta chains from a single sample sequenced in a study of CD8+CD57+ T cells in acquired aplastic anemia. Genomic DNA, the template, was used for profiling of the TCR beta VDJ and CDR3. TCRdb re-called the reads with MiXCR, one entry per CDR3 protein. The sample lists roughly 180,000 distinct CDR3 sequences, around half occurring once. The sequencing sample was made of sorted CD4+, CD8+, or CD8+CD57+ T cells (not recorded which) from PBMCs. The receptors derive from a human donor in good health.

V gene TRBV27 combines with J gene TRBJ2-7; 9 bases match TRBD1. With V trimmed by 6 bases and J by 6 bases, 9 bases remained unmatched. This CDR3 is 14 amino acids long. Germline lookup yields CDR1 MNHEY and CDR2 SMNVEV (reference sequence). The CDR3 coding sequence is TGTGCCAGCAGGGGACAGGGCCGCGGCAGCGAGCAGTACTTC. This codes for CASRGQGRGSEQYF.

The chain has TRBV10-1 and TRBJ2-2; 9 bases align to TRBD2. In germline, CDR1 is WNHNN, CDR2 SYGVQD (reference sequence). V shed 3 bases, J shed 6 bases, and the junction held 5 bases outside the gene matches. The CDR3 spans 15 residues. The CDR3 region is CASSDPAGGAGELFF. Written as DNA, the CDR3 is TGCGCCAGCAGTGACCCCGCGGGAGGGGCCGGGGAGCTGTTTTTT.

This clonotype was seen at least ten times. This chain joins TRBV19 and TRBJ1-1; possible D gene TRBD1, 5 bases. In germline, CDR1 is LNHDA, CDR2 SQIVND (reference sequence). CDR3 length: 15 amino acids. Trimming removed 3 bases at V and 5 bases at J, with 16 bases between. CDR3 sequence reads: CASSIGAGRGTEAFF. The CDR3 DNA reads TGTGCCAGTAGTATCGGGGCAGGGCGAGGTACTGAAGCTTTCTTT.

As for this clonotype: One base away lies a much larger clone, so this may be a sequencing read error. The chain joins TRBV4-2 to TRBJ2-7, with D perhaps matching TRBD2 (5 bases). Germline V gene data show CDR1 as LGHNA and CDR2 as YNFKEQ. This CDR3 spans 15 amino acids. Trimming stripped 2 bases from V and 2 bases from J, with 13 bases between. The CDR3 coding sequence is TGTGCCAGCAGCCAAATGACTATCGGGACCTACGAGCAGTACTTC. Its protein product is CASSQMTIGTYEQYF.

This clonotype was found many times. The V and J genes are TRBV4-2 and TRBJ1-6; the D gene is possibly TRBD1 (5 bases). CDR1 and CDR2 (germline): LGHNA, YNFKEQ. CDR3 length: 15 amino acids. Trimming cost V 4 bases and J 5 bases, with 12 bases left between them. CDR3 residues: CASSRAGRDNSPLHF. CDR3 DNA sequence: TGTGCCAGCAGCCGAGCGGGACGGGATAATTCACCCCTCCACTTT.

V is TRBV19 and J is TRBJ1-6; D possibly corresponds to TRBD1 (5 bases). V dropped 3 bases and J dropped 8 bases, with 8 bases sitting between them. Germline CDR1 reads LNHDA; CDR2 reads SQIVND (reference sequence). This CDR3 comprises 13 residues. The CDR3 nucleotides read TGTGCCAGTAGTATTGGGGCGGATTCACCCCTCCACTTT. Translation: CASSIGADSPLHF.

The sample holds a few counts of this clonotype. The chain couples TRBV7-8 to TRBJ1-4; 9 bases align to TRBD1. The CDR3 runs 14 residues. Germline loops: CDR1 SGHVS, CDR2 FQNEAQ. V trimming: 5 bases; J trimming: 8 bases; junction bases outside the gene matches: 6. The CDR3 DNA reads as TGTGCCAGCAGCCAGACAGGGGGAAGGGAAAAACTGTTTTTT. It is translated as CASSQTGGREKLFF. The full variable domain, rest sourced from reference TRBV7-8 and TRBJ1-4, is GAGVSQSPRYKVAKRGQDVALRCDPISGHVSLFWYQQALGQGPEFLTYFQNEAQLDKSGLPSDRFFAERPEGSVSTLKIQRTQQEDSAVYLCASSQTGGREKLFFGSGTQLSVL.

This chain joins TRBV12-3 or TRBV12-4 and TRBJ1-4; 7 positions match TRBD1. The CDR3 spans 14 residues. V dropped 2 bases and J dropped 10; count of bases not matched to a gene: 7. The CDR3 region has the DNA TGTGCCAGCAGTTTACGTACAGGGGCACCAAAACTGTTTTTT. Residues: CASSLRTGAPKLFF.

The V and J genes are TRBV19 and TRBJ1-1; 7 bases map to TRBD1. The CDR3 contains 15 residues. With 7 bases clipped from V and 0 bases from J, the junction kept 8 bases outside the gene matches. The germline gives CDR1 LNHDA, CDR2 SQIVND (reference sequence). The DNA for the CDR3 is TGTGCCAGTAAAGAACGCGGGACAGTGAACACTGAAGCTTTCTTT. It yields the protein CASKERGTVNTEAFF.

This clonotype has just a few counts. The chain links TRBV27 to TRBJ2-1; 9 bases are a match to TRBD2. With 4 bases clipped from V and 0 bases from J, the junction kept 4 bases outside the gene matches. CDR3 length equals 16 residues. CDR1 is MNHEY, CDR2 SMNVEV, per germline (reference sequence). CDR3 region: CASSSLAGDSYNEQFF. The CDR3 DNA reads TGTGCCAGCAGTTCCTTAGCGGGGGACTCCTACAATGAGCAGTTCTTC.

The J gene is TRBJ1-5, the V gene TRBV19; D is undetermined. The V end lost 9 bases, the J end lost 4 bases, and 10 bases lay between the germline ends. This CDR3 has 12 amino acids. Germline loops: CDR1 LNHDA, CDR2 SQIVND (reference sequence). CDR3 DNA: TGTGCCAGCAGGTACCTGAATCAGCCCCAGCATTTT. The encoded protein is CASRYLNQPQHF.

This clonotype appeared many times. The chain joins TRBV20-1 to TRBJ2-3; tentatively, D is TRBD2 (5 bases). Between the trimmed V and J ends, which lost 1 base and 3 bases, there was a span of 8 bases. The CDR3 consists of 13 residues. CDR1 is DFQATT, CDR2 SNEGSKA, per germline (reference sequence). CDR3 nucleotide sequence: TGCAGTGCTAGAGGGAGAGGGACAGATACGCAGTATTTT. This sequence encodes CSARGRGTDTQYF.

This clonotype was seen only once. The CDR3 region is CARVRGFVYGYTF. Written as DNA, the CDR3 is TGTGCTAGAGTCCGGGGGTTTGTCTATGGCTACACCTTC. The gene calls are TRBV5-4 and TRBJ1-2; possibly TRBD1 for D (5 bases). Per germline, CDR1 SGHNT and CDR2 YYREEE (reference sequence). The CDR3 length is 13 residues. Combining the CDR3 with reference TRBV5-4 and TRBJ1-2 gives the whole variable domain ETGVTQSPTHLIKTRGQQVTLRCSSQSGHNTVSWYQQALGQGPQFIFQYYREEENGRGNFPPRFSGLQFPNYSSELNVNALELDDSALYLCARVRGFVYGYTFGSGTRLTVV.

The rearrangement uses TRBV10-3 and TRBJ1-2; 8 bases are shared with TRBD1. The CDR3 is made up of 13 amino acids. Per the germline V gene, CDR1 is ENHRY and CDR2 is SYGVKD. After removal of 4 bases from V and 6 bases from J, the junction contained 4 bases not matched to a gene. This chain's CDR3 is CAISGTGSDGYTF. CDR3 DNA sequence: TGTGCCATCAGTGGGACAGGGTCGGATGGCTACACCTTC.

This clonotype has more than one count but fewer than ten. This chain connects TRBV24-1 to TRBJ2-3; 11 bases match TRBD2. The V and J ends lost 11 bases and 4 bases, in that order; junction bases with no gene match: 13. This CDR3 contains 16 residues. CDR1 and CDR2 (germline): KGHDR, SFDVKD. The CDR3 nucleotides are TGTGCCAGCAGAGCCGGTAGCGGGAGGGATGCAGATACGCAGTATTTT. Its protein product is CASRAGSGRDADTQYF.

This clonotype was recorded many times. CDR3 region: CASSPADRASGEQYF. Here the CDR3 DNA reads TGTGCCAGCAGTCCCGCTGACAGGGCATCGGGGGAGCAGTACTTC. This chain connects TRBV7-6 to TRBJ2-7, with 7 bases lining up with TRBD1. The germline V gene encodes CDR1 SGHVS and CDR2 FNYEAQ. The CDR3 loop spans 15 amino acids. V trimming: 6 bases; J trimming: 7 bases; junction bases outside the gene matches: 15.

V usage is TRBV18 and J usage is TRBJ2-2, with D unresolved. Germline V gives CDR1 KGHSH, CDR2 LQKENI. V gave up 1 base and J gave up 1 base, with 10 bases separating them. This CDR3 contains 16 residues. CDR3 nucleotides: TGTGCCAGCTCACCACGGTTGGGCCAGAACACCGGGGAGCTGTTTTTT. Its translation is CASSPRLGQNTGELFF.

This clonotype was seen only a few times. The rearrangement joins TRBV15 to TRBJ1-4, with 8 positions matching TRBD1. After removal of 4 bases from V and 7 bases from J, the junction contained 2 bases not matched to a gene. CDR3 length: 13 residues. The germline gives CDR1 LNHNV, CDR2 YYDKDF (reference sequence). The CDR3 DNA is TGTGCCACCAGCACGGACAGGGTTGAAAAACTGTTTTTT. Amino acids: CATSTDRVEKLFF.

This chain joins TRBV15 and TRBJ1-4; D remains unclear. The CDR3 has 13 residues. The germline V gene has CDR1 LNHNV and CDR2 YYDKDF (reference sequence). V shed 0 bases and J shed 6 bases, with 5 bases lying between them. CDR3 bases: TGTGCCACCAGCAGAGATCCTTATGAAAAACTGTTTTTT. It encodes CATSRDPYEKLFF.

This rearrangement joins TRBV24-1 to TRBJ2-3; D might be TRBD1 (5 bases). Germline CDR1 KGHDR, CDR2 SFDVKD. This CDR3 region has 14 residues. V was trimmed by 2 bases and J by 8 bases, leaving 13 bases between them. Written as DNA, the CDR3 is TGTGCCACCAGTGATTCGGACACCGGGCCTACGCAGTATTTT. Translated, it gives CATSDSDTGPTQYF.

Many counts were recorded for this clonotype. CDR3 in amino acids: CASSRTGSTQPQHF. As DNA, the CDR3 is TGTGCCAGCAGCCGGACAGGCTCTACTCAGCCCCAGCATTTT. V gene TRBV4-2 combines with J gene TRBJ1-5, with TRBD1 identical over 7 bases. CDR3 size: 14 residues. V dropped 4 bases and J dropped 6; count of bases not matched to a gene: 6. Germline CDR1 is LGHNA and CDR2 is YNFKEQ.

This clonotype was found a few times. V usage is TRBV4-1 and J usage is TRBJ2-6; 10 nucleotides agree with TRBD1. Germline-derived CDR1 and CDR2 are MGHRA and YSYEKL. The CDR3 contains 19 residues. Losses at the gene ends were 3 bases for V and 0 bases for J; bases not matched to a gene: 8. CDR3 amino acids: CASSQPGQGPSSGANVLTF. The CDR3 nucleotides read TGCGCCAGCAGCCAGCCGGGACAGGGGCCAAGCTCTGGGGCCAACGTCCTGACTTTC.

In regard to this clonotype: An end of the junction differs from the germline gene, which may be a read error. The chain recombines TRBV10-3 with TRBJ2-1, with TRBD2 identical over 16 bases. The germline V gene has CDR1 ENHRY and CDR2 SYGVKD. CDR3 length: 14 residues. CDR3 amino acids: CAITGTSGRDEQFF. DNA for the CDR3: TGTGCCATCACAGGGACTAGCGGGAGGGACGAGCAGTTCTTT.

The count of this clonotype is one. This rearrangement joins TRBV20-1 to TRBJ1-2, with no clear D. The germline gives CDR1 DFQATT, CDR2 SNEGSKA (reference sequence). This CDR3 spans 12 amino acids. Trimming shortened V by 2 bases and J by 3 bases, and 7 bases separated the two germline ends. The CDR3 DNA reads TGCAGTGCTAGAAACCGGGACTATGGCTACACCTTC. It translates to CSARNRDYGYTF.

The chain uses TRBV29-1 and TRBJ2-7; 10 bases align to TRBD2. Looked up from germline, CDR1 is SQVTM and CDR2 is ANQGSEA. The CDR3 is 14 residues long. J lost 5 bases, V lost 1 base, and 5 bases had no gene match. CDR3 sequence (DNA): TGCAGCGTTGAAGGAGCGGGGGGGGCCGACGAGCAGTACTTC. This encodes CSVEGAGGADEQYF.

The V gene is TRBV25-1, the J gene TRBJ1-4; D gene ambiguous. Germline V gene sequence: CDR1 MGHDK, CDR2 SYGVNS. The CDR3 extends over 13 amino acids. Trimming cost V 5 bases and J 7 bases, with 11 bases left between them. As DNA, the CDR3 is TGTGCCAGCAGTACCGAACTGACTGAAAAACTGTTTTTT. As protein: CASSTELTEKLFF. The full variable domain, rest sourced from reference TRBV25-1 and TRBJ1-4, is EADIYQTPRYLVIGTGKKITLECSQTMGHDKMYWYQQDPGMELHLIHYSYGVNSTEKGDLSSESTVSRIRTEHFPLTLESARPSHTSQYLCASSTELTEKLFFGSGTQLSVL.

The rearrangement joins TRBV19 to TRBJ2-5, with D perhaps being TRBD1 or TRBD2 (6 bases each). The germline CDR1 and CDR2 sequences are LNHDA and SQIVND (reference sequence). There are 13 residues in the CDR3. Trimming pared 4 bases from V and 4 bases from J, leaving 10 bases between. The CDR3 loop reads CASSKGGTETQYF. CDR3 DNA: TGTGCCAGTAGTAAGGGGGGAACAGAGACCCAGTACTTC.